This T cell receptor (beta chain) is drawn from a study of CD4 T cells in relation to SARS-CoV-2 and coronaviruses. In the study overall: Controls used an HIV-1 Nef peptide pool or no peptide.

Assay: immunoSEQ multiplex PCR; the TCRdb copy retains only in-frame clones and omits some. The data show under 13,000 clones, around 80% seen once. The CDR3 is 17 amino acids. Germline V gives CDR1 SGHAT, CDR2 FQNNGV. Trimming removed 3 bases from V and 4 bases from J; junction bases left unmatched: 8. The unexposed donors gave CD4+ T cells in about 2010-2019, prior to COVID-19. After about 11 days of culture, CD4+ T cells were isolated. Regarding this clone: Antigen specificity is unknown.

The rearrangement uses TRBV11-2 and TRBJ2-5; the match to TRBD2 covers 13 bases. The source material was CD4+ T cells from PBMCs, cultured in vitro. This TCR was sampled from a human donor in good health. CDR3 bases: TGTGCCAGCAGCTTCGAATTTACTAGCGGGAGGGGAGAGACCCAGTACTTC. This sequence encodes CASSFEFTSGRGETQYF.